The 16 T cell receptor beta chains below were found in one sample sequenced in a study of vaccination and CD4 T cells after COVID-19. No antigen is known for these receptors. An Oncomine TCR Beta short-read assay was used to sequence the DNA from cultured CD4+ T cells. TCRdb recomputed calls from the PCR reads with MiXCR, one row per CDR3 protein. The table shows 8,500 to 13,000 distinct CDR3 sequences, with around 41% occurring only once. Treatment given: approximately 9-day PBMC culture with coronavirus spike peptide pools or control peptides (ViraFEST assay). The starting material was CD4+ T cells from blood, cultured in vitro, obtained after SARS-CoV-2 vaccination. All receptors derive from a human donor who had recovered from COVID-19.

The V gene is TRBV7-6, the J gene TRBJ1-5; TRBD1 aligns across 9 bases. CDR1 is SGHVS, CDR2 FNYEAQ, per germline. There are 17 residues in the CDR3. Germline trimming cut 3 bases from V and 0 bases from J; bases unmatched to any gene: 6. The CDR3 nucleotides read TGTGCCAGCAGCTTGGGACAGGGCTCAGGTAGCAATCAGCCCCAGCATTTT. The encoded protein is CASSLGQGSGSNQPQHF.

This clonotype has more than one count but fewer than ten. CDR3 amino acids: CASSERQGGSNQPQHF. The CDR3 region has the DNA TGTGCCAGCAGTGAGAGGCAGGGTGGCAGCAATCAGCCCCAGCATTTT. This chain links TRBV6-1 with TRBJ1-5; tentative D call: TRBD1 (5 bases). Germline V lookup: CDR1 MNHNS, CDR2 SASEGT. This CDR3 is built from 16 residues. Trimming cost V 3 bases and J 1 base, with 13 bases left between them.

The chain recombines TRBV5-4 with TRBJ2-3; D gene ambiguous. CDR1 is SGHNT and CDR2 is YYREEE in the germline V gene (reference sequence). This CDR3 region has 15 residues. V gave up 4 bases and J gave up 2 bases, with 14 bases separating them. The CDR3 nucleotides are TGTGCCAGCAGCCCCCCTGCTAGATTCACAGATACGCAGTATTTT. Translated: CASSPPARFTDTQYF. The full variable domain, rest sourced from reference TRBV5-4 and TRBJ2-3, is ETGVTQSPTHLIKTRGQQVTLRCSSQSGHNTVSWYQQALGQGPQFIFQYYREEENGRGNFPPRFSGLQFPNYSSELNVNALELDDSALYLCASSPPARFTDTQYFGPGTRLTVL.

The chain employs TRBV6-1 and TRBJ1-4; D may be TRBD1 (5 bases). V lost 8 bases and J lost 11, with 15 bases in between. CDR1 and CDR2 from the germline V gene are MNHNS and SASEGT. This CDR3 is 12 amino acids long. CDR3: CASGPGGGKLFF. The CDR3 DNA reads TGTGCCAGCGGTCCTGGGGGAGGGAAACTGTTTTTT.

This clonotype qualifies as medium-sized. CDR3 protein: CSVVRGTYEQYF. The CDR3 coding sequence is TGCAGCGTTGTACGAGGGACCTACGAGCAGTACTTC. The genes are TRBV29-1 and TRBJ2-7, with D possibly TRBD2 on 5 matching bases. The V end was cut by 4 bases, the J end by 2 bases, with 9 bases between. Germline V lookup: CDR1 SQVTM, CDR2 ANQGSEA. The CDR3 runs 12 residues.

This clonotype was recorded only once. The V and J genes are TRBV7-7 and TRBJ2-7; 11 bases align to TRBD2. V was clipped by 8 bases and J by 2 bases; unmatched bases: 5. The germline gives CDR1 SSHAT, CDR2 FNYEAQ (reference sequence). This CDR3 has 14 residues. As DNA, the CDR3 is TGTGCCAGCGCACCTAGCGGGAGGACCTACGAGCAGTACTTC. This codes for CASAPSGRTYEQYF.

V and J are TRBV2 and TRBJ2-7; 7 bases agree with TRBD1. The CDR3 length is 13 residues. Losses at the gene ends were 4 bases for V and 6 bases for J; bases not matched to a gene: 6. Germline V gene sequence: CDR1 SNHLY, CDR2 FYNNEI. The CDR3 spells CASSGQGGGEQYF. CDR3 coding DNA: TGTGCCAGCAGTGGACAGGGCGGTGGCGAGCAGTACTTC.

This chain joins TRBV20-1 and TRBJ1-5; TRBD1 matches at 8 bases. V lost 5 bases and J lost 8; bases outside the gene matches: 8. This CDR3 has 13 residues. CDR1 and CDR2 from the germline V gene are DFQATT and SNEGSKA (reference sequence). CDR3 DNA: TGCAGTGCTCGGACAGGGACTAGCGAGCCCCAGCATTTT. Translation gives CSARTGTSEPQHF.

CDR3 sequence reads: CSARGGDWQPQHF. In DNA, the CDR3 is TGCAGTGCTAGAGGGGGCGACTGGCAGCCCCAGCATTTT. The chain carries TRBV20-1 and TRBJ1-5; D may be TRBD1 (5 bases). The CDR3 length is 13 residues. Trimming pared 1 base from V and 7 bases from J, leaving 11 bases between. Germline-derived CDR1 and CDR2 are DFQATT and SNEGSKA (reference sequence).

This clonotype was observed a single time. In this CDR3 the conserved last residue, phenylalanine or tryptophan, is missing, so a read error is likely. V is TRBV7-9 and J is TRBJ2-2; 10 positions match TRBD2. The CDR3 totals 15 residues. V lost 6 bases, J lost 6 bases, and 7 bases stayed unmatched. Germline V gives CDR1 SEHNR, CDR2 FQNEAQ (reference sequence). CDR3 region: CASRPGLAAPGELFL. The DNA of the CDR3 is TGTGCCAGCAGACCCGGACTAGCGGCCCCCGGGGAGCTGTTTTTG.

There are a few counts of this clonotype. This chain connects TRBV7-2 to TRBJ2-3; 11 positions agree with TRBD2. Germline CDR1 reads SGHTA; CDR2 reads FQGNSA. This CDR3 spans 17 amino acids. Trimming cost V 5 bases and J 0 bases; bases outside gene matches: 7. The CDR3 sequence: CASSRARTSGSTDTQYF. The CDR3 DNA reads TGTGCCAGCAGCCGCGCTAGGACTAGCGGGAGCACAGATACGCAGTATTTT.

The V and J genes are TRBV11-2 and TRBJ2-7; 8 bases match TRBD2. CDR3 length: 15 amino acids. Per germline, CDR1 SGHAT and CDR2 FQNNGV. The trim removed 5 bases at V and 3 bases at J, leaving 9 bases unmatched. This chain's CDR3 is CASSPDGRASYEQYF. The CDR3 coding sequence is TGTGCCAGCAGCCCGGACGGGAGGGCGAGCTACGAGCAGTACTTC.

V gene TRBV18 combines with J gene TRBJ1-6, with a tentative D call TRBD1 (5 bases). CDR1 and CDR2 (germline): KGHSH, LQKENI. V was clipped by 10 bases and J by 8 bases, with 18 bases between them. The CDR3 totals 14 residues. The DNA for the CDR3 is TGTGCCACCGAATCTGGGACGATGGATTCACCCCTCCACTTT. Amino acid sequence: CATESGTMDSPLHF.

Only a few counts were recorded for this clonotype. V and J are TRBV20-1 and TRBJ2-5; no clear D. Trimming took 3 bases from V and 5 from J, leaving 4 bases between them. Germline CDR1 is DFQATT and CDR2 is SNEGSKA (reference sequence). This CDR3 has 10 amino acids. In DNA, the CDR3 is TGCAGTGCTAGTCAGGAGACCCAGTACTTC. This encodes CSASQETQYF.

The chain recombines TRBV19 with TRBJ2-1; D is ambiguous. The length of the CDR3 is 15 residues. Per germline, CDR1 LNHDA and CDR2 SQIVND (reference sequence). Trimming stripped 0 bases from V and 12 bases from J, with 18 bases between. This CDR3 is CASSIDLGRPGPQFF. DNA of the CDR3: TGTGCCAGTAGTATAGATCTGGGCAGGCCAGGCCCGCAGTTCTTC.

CDR3: CASSSGGLVDTQYF. The CDR3 DNA sequence: TGTGCCAGCAGCTCGGGGGGTCTGGTGGATACGCAGTATTTT. The chain couples TRBV5-6 to TRBJ2-3, with 7 bases identical to TRBD2. The ends lost 3 bases at V and 6 bases at J; junction bases unmatched: 7. From germline, CDR1 is SGHDT and CDR2 YYEEEE. The CDR3 covers 14 residues.